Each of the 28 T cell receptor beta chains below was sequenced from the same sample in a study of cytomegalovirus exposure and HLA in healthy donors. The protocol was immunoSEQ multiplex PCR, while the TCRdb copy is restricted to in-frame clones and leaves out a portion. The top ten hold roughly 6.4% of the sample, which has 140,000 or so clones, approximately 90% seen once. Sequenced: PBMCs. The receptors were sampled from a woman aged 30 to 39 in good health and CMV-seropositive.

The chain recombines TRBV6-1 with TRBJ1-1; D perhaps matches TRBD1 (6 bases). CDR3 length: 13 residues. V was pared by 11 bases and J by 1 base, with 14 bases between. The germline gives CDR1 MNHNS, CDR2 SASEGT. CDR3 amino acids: CAASSDRNTEAFF. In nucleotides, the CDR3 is TGTGCCGCGAGTTCGGACAGGAACACTGAAGCTTTCTTT.

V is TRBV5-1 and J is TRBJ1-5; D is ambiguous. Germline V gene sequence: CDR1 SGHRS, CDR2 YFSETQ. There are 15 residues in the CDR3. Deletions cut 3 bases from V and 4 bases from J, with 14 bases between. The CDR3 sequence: CASSSDGGPNQPQHF. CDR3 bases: TGCGCCAGCAGCTCTGACGGAGGGCCGAATCAGCCCCAGCATTTT.

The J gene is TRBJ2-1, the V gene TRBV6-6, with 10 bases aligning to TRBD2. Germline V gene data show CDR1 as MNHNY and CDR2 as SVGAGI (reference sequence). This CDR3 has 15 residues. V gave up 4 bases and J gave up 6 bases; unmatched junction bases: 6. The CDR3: CASSSTGTSVNEQFF. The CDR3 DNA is TGTGCCAGCAGTTCTACCGGGACTAGCGTCAATGAGCAGTTCTTC.

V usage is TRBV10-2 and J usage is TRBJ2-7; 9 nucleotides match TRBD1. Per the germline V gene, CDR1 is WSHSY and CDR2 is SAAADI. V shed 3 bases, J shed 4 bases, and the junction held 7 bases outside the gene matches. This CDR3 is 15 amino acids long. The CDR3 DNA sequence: TGCGCCAGCAGTGATCCGACAGGGGGAAATTACGAGCAGTACTTC. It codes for CASSDPTGGNYEQYF.

The CDR3 is CASRLALAPQNIQYF. In DNA, the CDR3 is TGTGCCAGCAGGCTAGCCCTAGCCCCCCAAAACATTCAGTACTTC. The genes are TRBV6-5 and TRBJ2-4; weak D call: TRBD2 (5 bases). CDR1 and CDR2 (germline): MNHEY, SVGAGI. This CDR3 has 15 amino acids. V gave up 6 bases and J gave up 5 bases, with 17 bases separating them.

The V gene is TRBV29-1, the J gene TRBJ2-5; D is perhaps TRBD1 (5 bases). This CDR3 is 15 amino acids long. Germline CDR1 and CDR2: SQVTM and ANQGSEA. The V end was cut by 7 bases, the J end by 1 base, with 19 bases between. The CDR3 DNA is TGCAGCGCCGAACCCCGGACAACGGCCCAAGAGACCCAGTACTTC. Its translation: CSAEPRTTAQETQYF.

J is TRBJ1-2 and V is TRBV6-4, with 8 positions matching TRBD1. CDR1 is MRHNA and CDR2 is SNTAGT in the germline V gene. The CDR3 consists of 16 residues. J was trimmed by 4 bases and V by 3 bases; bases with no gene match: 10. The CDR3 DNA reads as TGTGCCAGCAGTGAATCTCCGGGACAGGCAGCCTATGGCTACACCTTC. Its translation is CASSESPGQAAYGYTF.

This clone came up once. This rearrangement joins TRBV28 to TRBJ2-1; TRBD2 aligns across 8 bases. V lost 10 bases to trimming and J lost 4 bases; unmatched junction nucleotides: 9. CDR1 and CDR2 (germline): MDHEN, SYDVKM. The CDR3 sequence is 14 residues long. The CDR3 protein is CATSLAGGYNEQFF. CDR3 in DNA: TGTGCCACTAGTCTGGCGGGGGGTTACAATGAGCAGTTCTTC.

The CDR3 nucleotides read TGTGCCAGCAGCTCTACTAGCGGGGGGACCGGGGAGCTGTTTTTT. Its protein product is CASSSTSGGTGELFF. The J gene is TRBJ2-2, the V gene TRBV7-8; the match to TRBD2 covers 12 bases. Germline CDR1 is SGHVS and CDR2 is FQNEAQ. The CDR3 loop spans 15 amino acids. Unmatched junction bases numbered 2, after V lost 4 bases and J lost 5 bases.

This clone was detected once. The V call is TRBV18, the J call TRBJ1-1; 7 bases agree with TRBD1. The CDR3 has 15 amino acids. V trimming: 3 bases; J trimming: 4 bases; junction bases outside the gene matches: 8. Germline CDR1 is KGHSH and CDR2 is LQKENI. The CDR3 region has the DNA TGTGCCAGCTCACCTGGACAGGTAGTATCCACTGAAGCTTTCTTT. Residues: CASSPGQVVSTEAFF.

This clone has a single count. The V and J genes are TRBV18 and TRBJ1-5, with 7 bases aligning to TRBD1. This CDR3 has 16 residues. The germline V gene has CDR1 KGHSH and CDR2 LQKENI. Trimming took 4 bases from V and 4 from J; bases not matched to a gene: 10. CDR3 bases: TGTGCCAGCTCACTGGGGACAGCTCCCTCTAATCAGCCCCAGCATTTT. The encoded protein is CASSLGTAPSNQPQHF.

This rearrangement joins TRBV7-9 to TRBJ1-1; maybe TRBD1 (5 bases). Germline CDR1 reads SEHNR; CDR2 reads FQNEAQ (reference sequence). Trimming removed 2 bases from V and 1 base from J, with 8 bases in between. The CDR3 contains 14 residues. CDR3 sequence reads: CASSLQGGNTEAFF. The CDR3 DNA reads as TGTGCCAGCAGCTTACAGGGCGGGAACACTGAAGCTTTCTTT.

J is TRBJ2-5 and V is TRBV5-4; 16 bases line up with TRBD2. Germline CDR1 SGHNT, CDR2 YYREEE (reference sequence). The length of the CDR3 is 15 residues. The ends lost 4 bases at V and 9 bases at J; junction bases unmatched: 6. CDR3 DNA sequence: TGTGCCAGCAGCGCGGGACTAGCGGGGGGGCCGGCCCAGTACTTC. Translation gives CASSAGLAGGPAQYF.

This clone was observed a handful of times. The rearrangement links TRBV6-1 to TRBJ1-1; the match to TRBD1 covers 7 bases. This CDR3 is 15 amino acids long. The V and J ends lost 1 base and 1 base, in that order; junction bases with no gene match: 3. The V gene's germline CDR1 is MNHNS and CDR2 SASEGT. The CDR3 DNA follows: TGTGCCAGCAGTGAAGACAGGGGAGGGAACACTGAAGCTTTCTTT. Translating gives CASSEDRGGNTEAFF.

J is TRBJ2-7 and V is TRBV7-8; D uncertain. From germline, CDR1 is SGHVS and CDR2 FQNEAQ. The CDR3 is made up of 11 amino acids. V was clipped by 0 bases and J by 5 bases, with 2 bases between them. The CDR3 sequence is CASSLADEQYF. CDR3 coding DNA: TGTGCCAGCAGCTTAGCCGACGAGCAGTACTTC.

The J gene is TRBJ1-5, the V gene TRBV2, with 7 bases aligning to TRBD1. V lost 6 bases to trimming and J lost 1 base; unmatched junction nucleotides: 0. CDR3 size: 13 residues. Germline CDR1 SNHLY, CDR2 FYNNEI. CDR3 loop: CASRGQSNQPQHF. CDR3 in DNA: TGTGCCAGCAGGGGACAGAGCAATCAGCCCCAGCATTTT.

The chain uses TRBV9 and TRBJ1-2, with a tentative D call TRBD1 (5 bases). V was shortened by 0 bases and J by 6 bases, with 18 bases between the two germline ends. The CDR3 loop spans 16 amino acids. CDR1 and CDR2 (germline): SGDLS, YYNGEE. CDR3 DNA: TGTGCCAGCAGCGTAGTGGGCAGGGCCCCTCTGGATGGCTACACCTTC. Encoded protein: CASSVVGRAPLDGYTF.

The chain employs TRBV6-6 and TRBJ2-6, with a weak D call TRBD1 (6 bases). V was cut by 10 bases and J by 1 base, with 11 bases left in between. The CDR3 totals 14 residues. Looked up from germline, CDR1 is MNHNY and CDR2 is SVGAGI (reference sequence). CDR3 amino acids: CATLQGSGANVLTF. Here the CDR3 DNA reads TGTGCCACACTACAGGGATCTGGGGCCAACGTCCTGACTTTC.

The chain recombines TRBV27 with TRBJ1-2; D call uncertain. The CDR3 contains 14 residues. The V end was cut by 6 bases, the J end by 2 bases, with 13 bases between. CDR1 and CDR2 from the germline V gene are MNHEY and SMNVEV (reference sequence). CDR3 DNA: TGTGCCAGCAGCCGGACGGGATTCAACTATGGCTACACCTTC. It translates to CASSRTGFNYGYTF.

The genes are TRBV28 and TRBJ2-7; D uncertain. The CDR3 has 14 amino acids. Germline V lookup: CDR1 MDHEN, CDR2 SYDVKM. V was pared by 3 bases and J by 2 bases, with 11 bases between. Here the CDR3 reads CASSLLTVPYEQYF. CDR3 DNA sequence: TGTGCCAGCAGTTTGCTAACAGTTCCCTACGAGCAGTACTTC.

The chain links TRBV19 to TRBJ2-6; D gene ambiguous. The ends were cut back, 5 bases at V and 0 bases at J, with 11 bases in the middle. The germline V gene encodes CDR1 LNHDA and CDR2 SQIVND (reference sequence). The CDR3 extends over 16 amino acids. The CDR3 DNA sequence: TGTGCCAGTAGTCCTGTGCGGCACTCTGGGGCCAACGTCCTGACTTTC. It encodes CASSPVRHSGANVLTF.

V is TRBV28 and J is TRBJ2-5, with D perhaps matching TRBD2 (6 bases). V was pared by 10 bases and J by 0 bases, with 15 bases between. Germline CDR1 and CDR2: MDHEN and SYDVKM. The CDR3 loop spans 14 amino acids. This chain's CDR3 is CAIWGGGDQETQYF. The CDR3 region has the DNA TGTGCCATCTGGGGCGGCGGGGACCAAGAGACCCAGTACTTC.

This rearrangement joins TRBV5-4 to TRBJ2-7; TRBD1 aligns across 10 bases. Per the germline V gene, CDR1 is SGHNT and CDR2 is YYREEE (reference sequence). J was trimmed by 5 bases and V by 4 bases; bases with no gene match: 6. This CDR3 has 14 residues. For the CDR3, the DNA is TGTGCCAGCAGCCCGGACAGGGGGATGAACGAGCAGTACTTC. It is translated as CASSPDRGMNEQYF.

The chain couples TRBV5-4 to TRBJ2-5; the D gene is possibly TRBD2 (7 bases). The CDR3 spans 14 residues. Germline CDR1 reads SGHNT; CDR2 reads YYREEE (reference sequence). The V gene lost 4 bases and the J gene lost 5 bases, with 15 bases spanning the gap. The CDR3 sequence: CASSRGGSDETQYF. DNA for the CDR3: TGTGCCAGCAGCAGGGGGGGATCGGATGAGACCCAGTACTTC.

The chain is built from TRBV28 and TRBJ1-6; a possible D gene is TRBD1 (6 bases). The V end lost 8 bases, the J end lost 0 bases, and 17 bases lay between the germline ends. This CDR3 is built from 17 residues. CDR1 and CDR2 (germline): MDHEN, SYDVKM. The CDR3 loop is CASSPYTGSSYNSPLHF. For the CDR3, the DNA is TGTGCCAGCTCCCCCTATACAGGGAGCTCCTATAATTCACCCCTCCACTTT.

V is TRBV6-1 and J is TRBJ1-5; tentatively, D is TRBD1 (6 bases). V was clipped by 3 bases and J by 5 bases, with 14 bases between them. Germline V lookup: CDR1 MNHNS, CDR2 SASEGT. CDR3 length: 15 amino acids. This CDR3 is CASSDDRDTDQPQHF. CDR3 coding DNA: TGTGCCAGCAGTGACGACCGGGACACCGATCAGCCCCAGCATTTT.

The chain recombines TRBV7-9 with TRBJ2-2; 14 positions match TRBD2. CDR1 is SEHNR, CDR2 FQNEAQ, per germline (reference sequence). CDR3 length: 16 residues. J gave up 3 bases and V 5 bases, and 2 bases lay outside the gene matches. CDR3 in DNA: TGTGCCAGCAGCATGGGACTAGCGGGAGACACCGGGGAGCTGTTTTTT. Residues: CASSMGLAGDTGELFF.

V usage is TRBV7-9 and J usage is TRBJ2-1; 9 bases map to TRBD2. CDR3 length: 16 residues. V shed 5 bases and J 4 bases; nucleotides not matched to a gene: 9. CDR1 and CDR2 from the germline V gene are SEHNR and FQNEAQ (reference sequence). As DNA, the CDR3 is TGTGCCAGCAGCCCCCTGGGTGCGGGGGGGTACAATGAGCAGTTCTTC. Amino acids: CASSPLGAGGYNEQFF.